This T cell receptor (beta chain) derives from a study of blood T cell repertoires in COVID-19. Study at large: In each case, the material was cDNA or gDNA derived from T cells, B-cell-depleted T cells, or PBMCs.

In the authors' workflow: Amplification of reference gene primers provided the estimated nucleated cell counts. TCRdb's copy holds only in-frame clones and misses some; the assay was immunoSEQ multiplex PCR. V and J calls and clone size follow that table, whereas D and trimming were derived from the DNA. In the table there are about 160,000 clones, over 65% of which are singletons. The CDR3 has 15 amino acids. Germline values: CDR1 KGHDR, CDR2 SFDVKD. V dropped 2 bases and J dropped 9 bases, with 16 bases sitting between them. The sample holds one count of this clone. The chain recombines TRBV24-1 with TRBJ2-1; possibly TRBD1 for D (7 bases). The sequencing input was peripheral blood. The clonotype comes from a man aged 65 to 79 with acute or convalescent COVID-19. For the CDR3, the DNA is TGTGCCACCAGTGATTCCCGACAGGGAGGAACTGAGCAGTTCTTC. Its protein is CATSDSRQGGTEQFF.